The 11 T cell receptor beta chains below were found in one sample sequenced in a study of blood T cell repertoires in COVID-19. Clones were read by immunoSEQ multiplex PCR, and TCRdb kept only the in-frame ones, dropping some. This table holds some 120,000 clones, 85% found once. Sequencing was performed on peripheral blood. These receptors were obtained from a woman over 75 with acute or convalescent COVID-19.

The chain recombines TRBV28 with TRBJ1-6; 8 bases fit TRBD1. Germline V CDR1 and CDR2: MDHEN, SYDVKM. The junction had 13 bases not matched to a gene; V was cut back by 8 bases and J by 7 bases. This CDR3 is built from 16 residues. The CDR3 here is CASDPAGQVGNSPLHF. The CDR3 bases are TGTGCCAGCGACCCTGCGGGACAGGTGGGAAATTCACCCCTCCACTTT.

The chain joins TRBV6-5 to TRBJ1-1, with D tentatively TRBD1 (6 bases). Trimming cost V 6 bases and J 5 bases, with 7 bases left between them. Germline lookup yields CDR1 MNHEY and CDR2 SVGAGI. This CDR3 is 11 amino acids long. In DNA, the CDR3 is TGTGCCAGCAGACAGGGTACTGAAGCTTTCTTT. Its protein is CASRQGTEAFF.

This rearrangement joins TRBV5-4 to TRBJ2-2; D uncertain. Germline-derived CDR1 and CDR2 are SGHNT and YYREEE (reference sequence). The CDR3 spans 12 residues. Trimming shortened V by 3 bases and J by 6 bases, and 6 bases separated the two germline ends. This CDR3 reads CASSWLAGELFF. The CDR3 nucleotides read TGTGCCAGCAGCTGGCTTGCCGGGGAGCTGTTTTTT.

This chain joins TRBV5-1 and TRBJ1-1, with 11 bases aligning to TRBD1. The CDR3 has 13 residues. Germline V gene lookup returns CDR1 SGHRS and CDR2 YFSETQ. With V trimmed by 5 bases and J by 6 bases, 3 bases remained unmatched. In nucleotides, the CDR3 is TGCGCCAGCAGTGGACAGGGGGCTGCTGAAGCTTTCTTT. Translating gives CASSGQGAAEAFF.

The chain couples TRBV19 to TRBJ1-3; 7 bases agree with TRBD1. Unmatched junction bases numbered 1, after V lost 5 bases and J lost 0 bases. Germline V gene sequence: CDR1 LNHDA, CDR2 SQIVND (reference sequence). The CDR3 covers 14 residues. CDR3 residues: CASSGTASGNTIYF. The CDR3 DNA is TGTGCCAGTAGTGGGACAGCCTCTGGAAACACCATATATTTT. The full variable domain, its missing parts supplied by reference TRBV19 and TRBJ1-3, is DGGITQSPKYLFRKEGQNVTLSCEQNLNHDAMYWYRQDPGQGLRLIYYSQIVNDFQKGDIAEGYSVSREKKESFPLTVTSAQKNPTAFYLCASSGTASGNTIYFGEGSWLTVV.

This chain connects TRBV18 to TRBJ1-3; no reliable D call. The CDR3 extends over 13 amino acids. Germline CDR1 reads KGHSH; CDR2 reads LQKENI. Trimming left V 5 bases short and J 0 bases short, with 5 bases between. The CDR3 loop reads CASSGSSGNTIYF. As DNA, the CDR3 is TGTGCCAGCTCAGGTAGCTCTGGAAACACCATATATTTT.

The rearrangement uses TRBV3-1 (or the pseudogene TRBV3-2) and TRBJ2-5; tentative D call: TRBD2 (6 bases). The CDR3 length is 16 residues. The V gene's germline CDR1 is LGHDT and CDR2 YNNKEL (reference sequence). The germline V and J ends were trimmed by 2 bases and 5 bases, with 18 bases remaining between them. The CDR3 is CASSQLGLGSRETQYF. In nucleotides, the CDR3 is TGTGCCAGCAGCCAACTGGGACTGGGGTCGAGGGAGACCCAGTACTTC.

The chain joins TRBV7-8 to TRBJ2-5, with TRBD1 matching 10 bases. J gave up 5 bases and V 5 bases, and 11 bases lay outside the gene matches. This CDR3 region has 16 residues. Per the germline V gene, CDR1 is SGHVS and CDR2 is FQNEAQ. CDR3 nucleotide sequence: TGTGCCAGCAGCCCCTTCCGGGACAGGGGTAGGGAGACCCAGTACTTC. Translation: CASSPFRDRGRETQYF.

The chain couples TRBV9 to TRBJ1-2; perhaps TRBD1 as D (6 bases). CDR1 and CDR2 from the germline V gene are SGDLS and YYNGEE. The CDR3 extends over 16 amino acids. Trimming took off 4 bases at V and 0 bases at J, with 16 bases between the two ends. The CDR3 here is CASSTQVQGANYGYTF. The CDR3 nucleotides read TGTGCCAGCAGCACCCAGGTACAGGGAGCTAACTATGGCTACACCTTC. The whole variable domain, filled in from reference TRBV9 and TRBJ1-2, reads DSGVTQTPKHLITATGQRVTLRCSPRSGDLSVYWYQQSLDQGLQFLIQYYNGEERAKGNILERFSAQQFPDLHSELNLSSLELGDSALYFCASSTQVQGANYGYTFGSGTRLTVV.

CDR3 sequence: CATSDSEVLAGGQETQYF. As DNA, the CDR3 is TGTGCCACCAGTGATTCGGAGGTCCTAGCGGGGGGCCAAGAGACCCAGTACTTC. The V gene is TRBV24-1, the J gene TRBJ2-5; 11 nucleotides align to TRBD2. CDR1 and CDR2 from the germline V gene are KGHDR and SFDVKD. This CDR3 has 18 amino acids. V was clipped by 2 bases and J by 1 base; unmatched bases: 8.

The chain uses TRBV6-5 and TRBJ2-1; perhaps TRBD2 as D (5 bases). CDR3 length: 16 amino acids. The germline gives CDR1 MNHEY, CDR2 SVGAGI. V shed 2 bases and J shed 3 bases, with 14 bases lying between them. CDR3 loop: CASSYGFEGRYNEQFF. As DNA, the CDR3 is TGTGCCAGCAGTTACGGATTCGAGGGCCGCTACAATGAGCAGTTCTTC.